A selection of T cell receptor beta chains follows, all from one sample in a study of cytomegalovirus exposure and HLA in healthy donors. TCRdb's table, derived via immunoSEQ multiplex PCR, lists solely in-frame clones and lacks some. The table records roughly 100,000 clones, 70% to 85% of them present only once. Sequences were obtained from PBMCs. The origin of the receptors is a young woman in good health and CMV-seropositive. CDR3s leave out the opening cysteine and the closing phenylalanine or tryptophan. Rows give clone size only sometimes, using once, few, many, or a class for an expanded clone.

cdr3_aa | j_call | clone_size | v_call
ASRARLAGADEQY | TRBJ2-7 | - | TRBV27
AARRGTGYYEQY | TRBJ2-7 | - | TRBV6-5
ASSYGDTNQPQH | TRBJ1-5 | - | TRBV19
ASSPTQTGTQY | TRBJ2-5 | - | TRBV18
ASSSVHWGERSYEQY | TRBJ2-7 | - | TRBV19
ASAPAGGTDTQY | TRBJ2-3 | - | TRBV4-2
ASSLGAEQY | TRBJ2-7 | - | TRBV5-4
ASSVAGGAGYT | TRBJ1-2 | - | TRBV6-5
ASSPQAGVSNQPQH | TRBJ1-5 | few | TRBV7-8
ASSWREGTDTQY | TRBJ2-3 | few | TRBV5-1
ASSPRTGSTYEQY | TRBJ2-7 | - | TRBV5-1
ASSYFPGVGDYEQY | TRBJ2-7 | - | TRBV6-5
ASSPSQGWSTEAF | TRBJ1-1 | - | TRBV4-1
ASSYSMWAGVYEQY | TRBJ2-7 | - | TRBV6-5
ASSLSMRGEQY | TRBJ2-7 | - | TRBV27
AWRSRGISGNTIY | TRBJ1-3 | - | TRBV30
ASSPQTNYGYT | TRBJ1-2 | once | TRBV7-8
AWTGGLGNTGELF | TRBJ2-2 | few | TRBV30
ASSFSTSGRAGSYEQY | TRBJ2-7 | - | TRBV28
ASSQRQGEYEQY | TRBJ2-7 | - | TRBV4-1
ASTGGSKNNEQF | TRBJ2-1 | - | TRBV19
ASSTAGGQPYEQY | - | - | TRBV19
ASSVAGAGYGYT | TRBJ1-2 | few | TRBV9
ASRTLEVGETQY | TRBJ2-5 | - | TRBV5-1
ASSQDLGLTSGGYT | TRBJ1-2 | - | TRBV14
ASSPRPGVGYGYT | TRBJ1-2 | - | TRBV6-6
ASRQTGSTDTQY | TRBJ2-3 | - | TRBV6-5
ASSSMHGTSGRTYEQY | TRBJ2-7 | - | TRBV27
ATSRGTEANYGYT | TRBJ1-2 | few | TRBV15
ASREGSGSFLYEQY | TRBJ2-7 | - | TRBV6-1
ASSYEAGGSSYEQY | - | - | TRBV6-5
ASSQEPQTSSVTVTTQY | TRBJ2-3 | - | TRBV4-2
ASRGTLVEKLF | TRBJ1-4 | - | TRBV28
ASSVEGVRTGELF | TRBJ2-2 | - | TRBV9
AWSSGMNTEAF | TRBJ1-1 | - | TRBV30
ASSLGLAENIQY | TRBJ2-4 | - | TRBV5-6
ASSLAGYEQY | TRBJ2-7 | - | TRBV27
ASSLTGRSFDEQY | TRBJ2-7 | - | TRBV9
ASRTGTSGRYEQY | TRBJ2-7 | - | TRBV6-5
ASSTNPGQGFTYEQY | TRBJ2-7 | - | TRBV7-9
ASSLRGADTQY | TRBJ2-3 | - | TRBV11-3
ASSLEEDYNEQF | TRBJ2-1 | once | TRBV7-9
ASSPPGRSSYEQY | TRBJ2-7 | - | TRBV18
ATSRGDRSIYEQY | TRBJ2-7 | - | TRBV15
ASSTWSSGNTIY | TRBJ1-3 | - | TRBV19
ASSFPPTNTQY | TRBJ2-3 | - | TRBV28
ASSSGAELRFGDTGELF | TRBJ2-2 | once | TRBV13
AISTGTDDQPQH | TRBJ1-5 | - | TRBV5-1
ASSQDDGSVSEQY | TRBJ2-7 | few | TRBV4-2
ASSSRLTGELF | TRBJ2-2 | - | TRBV13